The 18 T cell receptor beta chains below come from one sample, sequenced in a study of T cell responses to AZD1222 COVID-19 vaccine. TCRdb's table, derived via immunoSEQ multiplex PCR, lists solely in-frame clones and lacks some. The profile covers approximately 88,000 clones, with roughly 94% appearing a single time and approximately 5.2% taken by the ten largest. The source was peripheral blood, collected on day 0 of AZD1222 vaccination. The source is an adult in good health.

V and J are TRBV29-1 and TRBJ2-3; weak D call: TRBD2 (5 bases). The CDR3 has 15 residues. Germline CDR1 reads SQVTM; CDR2 reads ANQGSEA. Trimming pared 7 bases from V and 4 bases from J, leaving 21 bases between. The CDR3 DNA reads TGCAGCGCGAGGGCTGGCGGACCTAGGTCAGATACGCAGTATTTT. Its translation: CSARAGGPRSDTQYF.

The rearrangement joins TRBV7-2 to TRBJ2-5, with D hard to call. From germline, CDR1 is SGHTA and CDR2 FQGNSA. The ends were cut back, 5 bases at V and 9 bases at J, with 19 bases in the middle. CDR3 length: 14 residues. The CDR3 DNA sequence: TGTGCCAGCAGCCAACGTAACAAGGAGAGGTCCCAGTACTTC. This gives the protein CASSQRNKERSQYF.

This chain joins TRBV7-9 and TRBJ2-1; TRBD2 agrees at 8 bases. V gave up 5 bases and J gave up 4 bases; unmatched junction bases: 7. CDR3 length equals 15 residues. The germline gives CDR1 SEHNR, CDR2 FQNEAQ (reference sequence). CDR3 DNA sequence: TGTGCCAGCAGCCTGCTAAGCGGGAGATACAATGAGCAGTTCTTC. Translation: CASSLLSGRYNEQFF.

This chain links TRBV13 with TRBJ2-2, with 11 bases aligning to TRBD2. The ends lost 6 bases at V and 3 bases at J; junction bases unmatched: 0. The CDR3 covers 14 residues. Germline loops: CDR1 PRHDT, CDR2 FYEKMQ (reference sequence). As DNA, the CDR3 is TGTGCCAGCAGTAGCGGGAGGGACACCGGGGAGCTGTTTTTT. Translating it yields CASSSGRDTGELFF.

The V call is TRBV11-2, the J call TRBJ2-7, with 11 bases aligning to TRBD2. In germline, CDR1 is SGHAT, CDR2 FQNNGV. This CDR3 spans 14 amino acids. V lost 6 bases and J lost 3; bases outside the gene matches: 4. Here the CDR3 DNA reads TGTGCCAGCAGGCGACTAGCGGGGCACTACGAGCAGTACTTC. Its protein is CASRRLAGHYEQYF.

V is TRBV5-3 and J is TRBJ2-5; the D is unclear. TRBV5-3 is labeled an ORF, and its function is uncertain. V was cut by 0 bases and J by 2 bases, with 8 bases left in between. CDR3 size: 14 residues. CDR3: CARSLGRQQETQYF. CDR3 in DNA: TGTGCCAGAAGCTTGGGCAGGCAGCAAGAGACCCAGTACTTC.

V and J are TRBV30 and TRBJ1-2, with D unclear. Looked up from germline, CDR1 is GTSNPN and CDR2 is SVGIG (reference sequence). V lost 4 bases and J 3 bases, leaving 9 bases between the germline ends. This CDR3 comprises 12 residues. CDR3 DNA sequence: TGTGCCTGGACCCTCGGCGACTATGGCTACACCTTC. Translating it yields CAWTLGDYGYTF.

The rearrangement links TRBV11-2 to TRBJ2-1, with TRBD2 as a possible D gene (6 bases). There are 15 residues in the CDR3. Germline CDR1 reads SGHAT; CDR2 reads FQNNGV. Trimming left V 5 bases short and J 0 bases short, with 11 bases between. The CDR3 coding sequence is TGTGCCAGCAGCGGCCGGGACTTCTCCTACAATGAGCAGTTCTTC. As protein: CASSGRDFSYNEQFF.

V is TRBV27 and J is TRBJ1-5; possible D gene TRBD1, 5 bases. CDR1 and CDR2 from the germline V gene are MNHEY and SMNVEV (reference sequence). The CDR3 extends over 15 amino acids. V lost 3 bases to trimming and J lost 0 bases, with 9 bases between them. Here the CDR3 reads CASSLGLPSNQPQHF. The CDR3 region has the DNA TGTGCCAGCAGTTTGGGACTCCCTAGCAATCAGCCCCAGCATTTT.

The chain joins TRBV19 to TRBJ1-5; D not certain. The CDR3 runs to 14 residues. CDR1 and CDR2 from the germline V gene are LNHDA and SQIVND (reference sequence). V was shortened by 3 bases and J by 8 bases, with 14 bases between the two germline ends. The CDR3 loop reads CASSILASREPQHF. CDR3 coding DNA: TGTGCCAGTAGTATTTTGGCGTCTAGGGAGCCCCAGCATTTT.

The chain recombines TRBV25-1 with TRBJ2-5; no clear D. Germline CDR1 MGHDK, CDR2 SYGVNS. V was cut by 5 bases and J by 5 bases, with 9 bases left in between. CDR3 length: 12 residues. The CDR3 sequence is CASSTYGETQYF. The CDR3 DNA sequence: TGTGCCAGCAGTACCTACGGGGAGACCCAGTACTTC.

This chain connects TRBV21-1 to TRBJ2-7; the DNA was not used to check the table's D call, TRBD2. TRBV21-1 is an annotated pseudogene. The CDR3 length is 14 residues. DNA of the CDR3: TGTGCCAGCAGCACCGGGACTAGCGGTTACGAGCAGTACTTC. Protein product: CASSTGTSGYEQYF.

The chain links TRBV28 to TRBJ1-3; TRBD1 matches at 11 bases. V dropped 6 bases and J dropped 3; count of bases not matched to a gene: 10. This CDR3 contains 17 residues. Germline-derived CDR1 and CDR2 are MDHEN and SYDVKM. This chain's CDR3 is CASSSGQGARGGNTIYF. The CDR3 nucleotides are TGTGCCAGCAGCTCCGGACAGGGGGCGAGGGGTGGAAACACCATATATTTT.

This clone was counted a single time. The rearrangement uses TRBV7-8 and TRBJ1-5; maybe TRBD1 (5 bases). CDR1 is SGHVS, CDR2 FQNEAQ, per germline. The germline V and J ends were trimmed by 3 bases and 6 bases, with 15 bases remaining between them. The CDR3 is made up of 15 amino acids. CDR3 in amino acids: CASSFEGSGSQPQHF. The CDR3 nucleotides read TGTGCCAGCAGCTTTGAGGGGTCGGGGAGTCAGCCCCAGCATTTT.

The chain links TRBV5-1 to TRBJ1-1; D gene uncertain. The CDR3 length is 15 residues. CDR1 and CDR2 (germline): SGHRS, YFSETQ. With 0 bases removed from V and 1 base from J, the gap between germline ends came to 10 bases. The DNA of the CDR3 is TGCGCCAGCAGCTTGGCCTGGGCAGGGAACACTGAAGCTTTCTTT. Its translation: CASSLAWAGNTEAFF.

V and J are TRBV7-8 and TRBJ1-1, with a weak D call TRBD1 (5 bases). This CDR3 region has 15 residues. The V end was cut by 7 bases, the J end by 5 bases, with 20 bases between. Germline CDR1 is SGHVS and CDR2 is FQNEAQ. Here the CDR3 DNA reads TGTGCCAGCACGATACACGGGCAGGGTGGGACTGAAGCTTTCTTT. As protein: CASTIHGQGGTEAFF.

The rearrangement links TRBV15 to TRBJ2-1; D may be TRBD2 (5 bases). CDR3 length: 15 amino acids. Per the germline V gene, CDR1 is LNHNV and CDR2 is YYDKDF (reference sequence). V lost 3 bases to trimming and J lost 4 bases, with 13 bases between them. CDR3 sequence: CATSRGSSPYNEQFF. The CDR3 bases are TGTGCCACCAGCAGGGGGAGTTCCCCATACAATGAGCAGTTCTTC.

Only one count was recorded for this clone. The J gene is TRBJ2-2, the V gene TRBV7-3; TRBD2 might be the D (6 bases). CDR3 length equals 15 residues. V was pared by 2 bases and J by 2 bases, with 9 bases between. CDR1 is SGHTA and CDR2 is FQGTGA in the germline V gene. The CDR3 coding sequence is TGTGCCAGCAGCTTACCGGGAGCCAACACCGGGGAGCTGTTTTTT. Encoded protein: CASSLPGANTGELFF.